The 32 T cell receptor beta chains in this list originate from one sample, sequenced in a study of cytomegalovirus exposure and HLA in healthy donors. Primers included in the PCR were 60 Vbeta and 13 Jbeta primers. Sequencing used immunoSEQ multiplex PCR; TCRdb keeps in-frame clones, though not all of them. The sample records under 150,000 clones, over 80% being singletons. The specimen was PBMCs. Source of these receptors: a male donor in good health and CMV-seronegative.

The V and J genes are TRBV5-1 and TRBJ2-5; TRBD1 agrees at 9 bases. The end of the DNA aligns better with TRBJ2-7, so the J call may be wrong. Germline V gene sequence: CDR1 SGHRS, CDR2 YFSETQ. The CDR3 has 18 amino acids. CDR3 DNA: TGCGCCAGCAGCCGGACCGGGACAGGGTCCCTAGGGTCCTACGAGCAGTACTTC. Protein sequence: CASSRTGTGSLGSYEQYF.

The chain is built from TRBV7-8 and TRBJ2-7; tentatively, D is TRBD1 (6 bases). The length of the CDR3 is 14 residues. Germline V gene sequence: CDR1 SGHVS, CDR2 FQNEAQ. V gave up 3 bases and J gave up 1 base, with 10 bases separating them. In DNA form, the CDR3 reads TGTGCCAGCAGCTTCTTAACAGGGTCCTACGAGCAGTACTTC. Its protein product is CASSFLTGSYEQYF.

The CDR3 region is CASSLGGGAAGELFF. The CDR3 nucleotides are TGTGCCAGCAGCTTAGGCGGGGGGGCCGCCGGGGAGCTGTTTTTT. V gene TRBV11-2 combines with J gene TRBJ2-2; 9 positions match TRBD2. CDR3 length: 15 amino acids. V was clipped by 1 base and J by 6 bases; unmatched bases: 3. Looked up from germline, CDR1 is SGHAT and CDR2 is FQNNGV.

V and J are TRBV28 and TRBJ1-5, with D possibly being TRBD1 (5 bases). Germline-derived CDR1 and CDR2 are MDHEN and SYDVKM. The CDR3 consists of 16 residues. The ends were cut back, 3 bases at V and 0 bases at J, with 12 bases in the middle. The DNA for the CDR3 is TGTGCCAGCAGTTTGAGGCGGGGGTATAGCAATCAGCCCCAGCATTTT. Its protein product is CASSLRRGYSNQPQHF.

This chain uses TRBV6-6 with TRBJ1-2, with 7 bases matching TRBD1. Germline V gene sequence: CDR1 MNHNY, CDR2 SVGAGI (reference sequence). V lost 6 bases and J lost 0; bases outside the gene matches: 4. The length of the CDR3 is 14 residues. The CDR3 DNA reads TGTGCCAGCAGGACCGGGACAGCTAACTATGGCTACACCTTC. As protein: CASRTGTANYGYTF.

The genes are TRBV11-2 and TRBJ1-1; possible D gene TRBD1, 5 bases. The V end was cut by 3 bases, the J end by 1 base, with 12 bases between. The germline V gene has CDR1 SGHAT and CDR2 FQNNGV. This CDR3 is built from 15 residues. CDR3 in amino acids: CASSFQGLGNTEAFF. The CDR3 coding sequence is TGTGCCAGCAGCTTTCAGGGCCTAGGGAACACTGAAGCTTTCTTT.

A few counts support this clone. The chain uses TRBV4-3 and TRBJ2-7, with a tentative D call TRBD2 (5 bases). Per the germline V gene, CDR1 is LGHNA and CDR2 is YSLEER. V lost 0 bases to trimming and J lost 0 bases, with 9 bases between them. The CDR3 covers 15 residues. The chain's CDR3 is CASSQERESSYEQYF. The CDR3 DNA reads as TGCGCCAGCAGCCAAGAAAGGGAGAGCTCCTACGAGCAGTACTTC.

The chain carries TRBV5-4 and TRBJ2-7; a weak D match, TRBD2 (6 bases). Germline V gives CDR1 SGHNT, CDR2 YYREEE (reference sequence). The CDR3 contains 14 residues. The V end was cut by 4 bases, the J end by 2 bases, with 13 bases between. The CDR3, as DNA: TGTGCCAGCAGCGCACGGGAGTTCCCCTACGAGCAGTACTTC. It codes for CASSAREFPYEQYF.

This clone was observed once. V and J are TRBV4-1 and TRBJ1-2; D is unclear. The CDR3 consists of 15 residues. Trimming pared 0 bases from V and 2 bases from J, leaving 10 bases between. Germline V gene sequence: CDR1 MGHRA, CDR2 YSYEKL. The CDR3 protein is CASSQDYRANYGYTF. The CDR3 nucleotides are TGCGCCAGCAGCCAAGATTACAGAGCCAACTATGGCTACACCTTC.

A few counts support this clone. The chain's CDR3 is CASNPAGATIGADTQYF. CDR3 nucleotides: TGTGCCAGTAACCCAGCGGGAGCTACGATCGGGGCAGATACGCAGTATTTT. This chain connects TRBV19 to TRBJ2-3; 8 positions match TRBD2. Germline-derived CDR1 and CDR2 are LNHDA and SQIVND (reference sequence). J gave up 4 bases and V 7 bases, and 16 bases lay outside the gene matches. CDR3 length: 17 residues.

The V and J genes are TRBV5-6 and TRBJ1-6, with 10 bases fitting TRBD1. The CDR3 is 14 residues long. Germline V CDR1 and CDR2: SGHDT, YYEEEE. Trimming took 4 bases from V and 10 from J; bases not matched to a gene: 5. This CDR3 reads CASSTGTGESPLHF. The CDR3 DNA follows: TGTGCCAGCAGCACTGGGACAGGGGAATCACCCCTCCACTTT.

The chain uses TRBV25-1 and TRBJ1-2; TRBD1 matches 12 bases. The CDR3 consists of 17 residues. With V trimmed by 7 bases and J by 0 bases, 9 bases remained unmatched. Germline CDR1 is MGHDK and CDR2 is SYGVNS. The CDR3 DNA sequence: TGTGCCAGCAAGGTGGACCGGGACAGGGGGCCTAACTATGGCTACACCTTC. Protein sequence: CASKVDRDRGPNYGYTF.

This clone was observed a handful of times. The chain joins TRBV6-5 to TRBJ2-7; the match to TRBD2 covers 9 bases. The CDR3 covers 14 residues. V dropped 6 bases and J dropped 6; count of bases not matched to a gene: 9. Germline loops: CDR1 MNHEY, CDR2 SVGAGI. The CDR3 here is CASSSLAGSGEQYF. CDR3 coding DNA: TGTGCCAGCAGCAGCCTAGCGGGATCGGGCGAGCAGTACTTC.

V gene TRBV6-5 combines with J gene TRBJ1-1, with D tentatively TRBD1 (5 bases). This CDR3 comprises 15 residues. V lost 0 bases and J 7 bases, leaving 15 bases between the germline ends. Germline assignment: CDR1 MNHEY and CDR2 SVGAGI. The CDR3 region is CASSYSGGVRNEAFF. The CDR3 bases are TGTGCCAGCAGTTACTCCGGGGGGGTACGCAATGAAGCTTTCTTT.

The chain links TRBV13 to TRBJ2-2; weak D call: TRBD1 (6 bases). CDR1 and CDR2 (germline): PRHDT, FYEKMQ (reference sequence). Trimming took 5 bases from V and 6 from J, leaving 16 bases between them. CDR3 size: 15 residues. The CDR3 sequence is CASSEGGKTPGELFF. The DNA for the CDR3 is TGTGCCAGCAGCGAAGGGGGTAAAACACCCGGGGAGCTGTTTTTT.

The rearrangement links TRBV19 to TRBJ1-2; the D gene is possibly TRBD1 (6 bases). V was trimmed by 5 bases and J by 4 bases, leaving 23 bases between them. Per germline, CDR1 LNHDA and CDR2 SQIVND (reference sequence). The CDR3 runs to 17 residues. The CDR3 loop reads CASSPQPGQLESYGYTF. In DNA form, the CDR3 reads TGTGCCAGTAGTCCCCAACCGGGACAATTAGAGAGCTATGGCTACACCTTC.

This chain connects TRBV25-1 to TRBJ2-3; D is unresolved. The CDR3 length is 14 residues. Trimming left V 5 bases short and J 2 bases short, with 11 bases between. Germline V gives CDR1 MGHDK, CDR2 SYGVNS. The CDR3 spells CASSSGGLTDTQYF. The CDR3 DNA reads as TGTGCCAGCAGTTCAGGTGGCCTCACAGATACGCAGTATTTT.

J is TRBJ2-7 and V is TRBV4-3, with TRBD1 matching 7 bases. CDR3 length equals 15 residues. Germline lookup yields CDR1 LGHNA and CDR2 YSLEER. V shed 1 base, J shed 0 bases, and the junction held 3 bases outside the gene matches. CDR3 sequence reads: CASSQGRDSSYEQYF. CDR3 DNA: TGCGCCAGCAGCCAAGGAAGGGACAGCTCCTACGAGCAGTACTTC.

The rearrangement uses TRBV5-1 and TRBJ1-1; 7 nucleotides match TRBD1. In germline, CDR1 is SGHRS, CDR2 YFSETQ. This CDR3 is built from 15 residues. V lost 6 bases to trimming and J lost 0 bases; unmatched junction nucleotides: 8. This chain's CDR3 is CASIHGDSMNTEAFF. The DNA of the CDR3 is TGCGCCAGCATCCATGGGGACAGCATGAACACTGAAGCTTTCTTT.

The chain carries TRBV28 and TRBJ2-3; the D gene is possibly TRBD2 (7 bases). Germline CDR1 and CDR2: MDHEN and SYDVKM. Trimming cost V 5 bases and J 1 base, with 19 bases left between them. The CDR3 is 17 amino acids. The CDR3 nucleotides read TGTGCCAGCAGTCCCCCCATCGGGGGGCAGCGCACAGATACGCAGTATTTT. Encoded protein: CASSPPIGGQRTDTQYF.

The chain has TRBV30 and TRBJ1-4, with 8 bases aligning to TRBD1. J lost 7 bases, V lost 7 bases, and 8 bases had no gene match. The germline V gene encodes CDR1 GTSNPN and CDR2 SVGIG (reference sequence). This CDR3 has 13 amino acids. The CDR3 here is CASSTGVSEKLFF. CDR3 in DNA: TGTGCCTCCTCGACAGGGGTCAGTGAAAAACTGTTTTTT.

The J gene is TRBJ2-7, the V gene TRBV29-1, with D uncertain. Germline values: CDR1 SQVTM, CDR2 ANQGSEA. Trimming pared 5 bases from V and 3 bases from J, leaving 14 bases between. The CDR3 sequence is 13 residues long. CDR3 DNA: TGCAGCGTTACGTGGGCAGCCGGCTACGAGCAGTACTTC. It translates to CSVTWAAGYEQYF.

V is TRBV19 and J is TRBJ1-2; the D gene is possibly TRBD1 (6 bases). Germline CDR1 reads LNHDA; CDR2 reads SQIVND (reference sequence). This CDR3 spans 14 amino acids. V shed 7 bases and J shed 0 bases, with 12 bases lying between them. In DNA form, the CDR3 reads TGTGCCAGTACCACGGACAGTCCTAACTATGGCTACACCTTC. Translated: CASTTDSPNYGYTF.

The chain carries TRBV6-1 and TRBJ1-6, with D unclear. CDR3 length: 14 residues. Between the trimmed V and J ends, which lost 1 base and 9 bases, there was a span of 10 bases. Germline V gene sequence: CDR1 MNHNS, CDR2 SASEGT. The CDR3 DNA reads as TGTGCCAGCAGTGAAGTTCACCTAATTTCACCCCTCCACTTT. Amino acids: CASSEVHLISPLHF.

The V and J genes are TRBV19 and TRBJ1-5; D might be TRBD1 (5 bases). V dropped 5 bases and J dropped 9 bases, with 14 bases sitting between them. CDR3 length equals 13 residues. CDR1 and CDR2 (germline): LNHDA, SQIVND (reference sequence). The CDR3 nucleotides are TGTGCCAGTAGTCCGACGACAGCCCGGCCCCAGCATTTT. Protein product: CASSPTTARPQHF.

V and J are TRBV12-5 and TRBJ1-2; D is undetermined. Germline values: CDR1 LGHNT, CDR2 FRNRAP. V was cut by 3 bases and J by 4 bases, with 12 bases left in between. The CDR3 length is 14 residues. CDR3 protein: CASGFGEPAYGYTF. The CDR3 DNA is TGTGCTAGTGGTTTCGGGGAGCCTGCCTATGGCTACACCTTC.

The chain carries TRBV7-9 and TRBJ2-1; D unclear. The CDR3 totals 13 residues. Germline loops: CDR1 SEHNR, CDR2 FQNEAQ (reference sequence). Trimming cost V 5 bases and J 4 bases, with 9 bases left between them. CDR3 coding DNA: TGTGCCAGCAGCCGTGACACTTACAATGAGCAGTTCTTC. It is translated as CASSRDTYNEQFF. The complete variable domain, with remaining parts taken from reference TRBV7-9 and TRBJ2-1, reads DTGVSQNPRHKITKRGQNVTFRCDPISEHNRLYWYRQTLGQGPEFLTYFQNEAQLEKSRLLSDRFSAERPKGSFSTLEIQRTEQGDSAMYLCASSRDTYNEQFFGPGTRLTVL.

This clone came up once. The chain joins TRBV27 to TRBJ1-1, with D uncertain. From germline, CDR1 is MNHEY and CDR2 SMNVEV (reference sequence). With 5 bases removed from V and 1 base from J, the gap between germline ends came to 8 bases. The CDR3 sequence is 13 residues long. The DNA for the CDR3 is TGTGCCAGCAGTCCGCGACAGAACACTGAAGCTTTCTTT. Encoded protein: CASSPRQNTEAFF.

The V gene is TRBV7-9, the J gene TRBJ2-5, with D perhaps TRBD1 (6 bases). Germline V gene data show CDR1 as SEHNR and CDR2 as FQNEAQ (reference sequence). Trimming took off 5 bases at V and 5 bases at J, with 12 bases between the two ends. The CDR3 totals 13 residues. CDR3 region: CASSPGQPETQYF. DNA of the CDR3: TGTGCCAGCAGCCCTGGACAGCCGGAGACCCAGTACTTC.

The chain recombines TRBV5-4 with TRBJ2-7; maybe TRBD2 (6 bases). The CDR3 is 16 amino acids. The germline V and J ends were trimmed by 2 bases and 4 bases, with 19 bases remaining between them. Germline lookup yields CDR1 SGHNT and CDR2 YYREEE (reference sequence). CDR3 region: CASSFNGGATQYEQYF. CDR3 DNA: TGTGCCAGCAGCTTTAATGGAGGGGCCACCCAATACGAGCAGTACTTC. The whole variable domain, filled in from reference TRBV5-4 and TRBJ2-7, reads ETGVTQSPTHLIKTRGQQVTLRCSSQSGHNTVSWYQQALGQGPQFIFQYYREEENGRGNFPPRFSGLQFPNYSSELNVNALELDDSALYLCASSFNGGATQYEQYFGPGTRLTVT.

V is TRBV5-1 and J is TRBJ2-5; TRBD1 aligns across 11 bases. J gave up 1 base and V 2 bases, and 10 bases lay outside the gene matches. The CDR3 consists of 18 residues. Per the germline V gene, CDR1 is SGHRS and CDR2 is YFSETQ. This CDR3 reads CASSLFYRGTGGQETQYF. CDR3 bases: TGCGCCAGCAGCTTATTTTATAGGGGGACAGGGGGCCAAGAGACCCAGTACTTC.

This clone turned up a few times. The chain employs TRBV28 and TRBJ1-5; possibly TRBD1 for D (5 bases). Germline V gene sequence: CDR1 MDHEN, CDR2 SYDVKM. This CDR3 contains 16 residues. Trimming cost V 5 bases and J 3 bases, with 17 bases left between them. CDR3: CASSEPTATDNQPQHF. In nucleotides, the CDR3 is TGTGCCAGCAGTGAACCGACAGCAACTGACAATCAGCCCCAGCATTTT.